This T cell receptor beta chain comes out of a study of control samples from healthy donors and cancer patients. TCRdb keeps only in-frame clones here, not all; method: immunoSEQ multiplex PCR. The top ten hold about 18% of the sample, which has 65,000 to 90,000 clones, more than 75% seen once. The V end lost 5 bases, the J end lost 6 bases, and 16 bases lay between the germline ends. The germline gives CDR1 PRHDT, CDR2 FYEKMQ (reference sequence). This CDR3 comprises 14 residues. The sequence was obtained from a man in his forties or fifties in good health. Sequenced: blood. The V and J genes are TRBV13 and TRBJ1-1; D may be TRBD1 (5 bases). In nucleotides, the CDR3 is TGTGCCAGCAGCCCCGGGGCAGGCATATCTGAAGCTTTCTTT. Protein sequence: CASSPGAGISEAFF.